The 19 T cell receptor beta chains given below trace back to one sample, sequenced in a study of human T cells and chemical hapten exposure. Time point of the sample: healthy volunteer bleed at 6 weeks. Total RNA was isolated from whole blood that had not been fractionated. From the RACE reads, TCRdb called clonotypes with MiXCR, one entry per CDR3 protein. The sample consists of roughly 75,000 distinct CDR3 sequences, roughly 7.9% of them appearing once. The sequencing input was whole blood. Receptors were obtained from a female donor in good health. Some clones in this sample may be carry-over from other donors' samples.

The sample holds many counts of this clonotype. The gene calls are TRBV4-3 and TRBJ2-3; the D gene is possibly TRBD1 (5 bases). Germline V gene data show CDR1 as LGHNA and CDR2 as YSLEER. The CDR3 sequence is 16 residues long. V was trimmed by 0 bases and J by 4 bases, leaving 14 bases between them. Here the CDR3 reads CASSQDGHRLADTQYF. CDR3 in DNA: TGCGCCAGCAGCCAAGATGGACACCGGCTAGCAGATACGCAGTATTTT.

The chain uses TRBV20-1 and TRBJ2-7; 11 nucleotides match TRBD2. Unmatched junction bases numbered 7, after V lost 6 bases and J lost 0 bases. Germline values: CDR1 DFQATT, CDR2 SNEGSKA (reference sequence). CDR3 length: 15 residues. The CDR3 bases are TGCAGTGCCGTAGCGGGGGGGCTCCTCTCCTACGAGCAGTACTTC. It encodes CSAVAGGLLSYEQYF.

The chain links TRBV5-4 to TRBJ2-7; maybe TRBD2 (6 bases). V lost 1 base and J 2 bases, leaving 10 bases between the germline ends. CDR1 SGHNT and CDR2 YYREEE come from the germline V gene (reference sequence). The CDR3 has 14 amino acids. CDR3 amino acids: CASSLSASAYEQYF. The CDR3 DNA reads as TGTGCCAGCAGCTTGTCCGCTAGCGCCTACGAGCAGTACTTC.

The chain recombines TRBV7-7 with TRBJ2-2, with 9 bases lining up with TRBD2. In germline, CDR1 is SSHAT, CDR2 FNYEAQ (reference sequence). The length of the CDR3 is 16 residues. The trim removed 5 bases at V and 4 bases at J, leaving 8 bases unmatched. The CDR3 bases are TGTGCCAGCAGCCTACTAGCGGGTGGACTCACCGGGGAGCTGTTTTTT. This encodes CASSLLAGGLTGELFF.

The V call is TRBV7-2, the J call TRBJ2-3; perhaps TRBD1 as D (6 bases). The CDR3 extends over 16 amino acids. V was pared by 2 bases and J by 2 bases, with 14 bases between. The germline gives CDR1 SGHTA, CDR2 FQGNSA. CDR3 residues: CASSLRDRRNTDTQYF. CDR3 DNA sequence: TGTGCCAGCAGCTTACGTGACAGGAGGAACACAGATACGCAGTATTTT. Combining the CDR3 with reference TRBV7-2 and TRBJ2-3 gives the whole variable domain GAGVSQSPSNKVTEKGKDVELRCDPISGHTALYWYRQSLGQGLEFLIYFQGNSAPDKSGLPSDRFSAERTGGSVSTLTIQRTQQEDSAVYLCASSLRDRRNTDTQYFGPGTRLTVL.

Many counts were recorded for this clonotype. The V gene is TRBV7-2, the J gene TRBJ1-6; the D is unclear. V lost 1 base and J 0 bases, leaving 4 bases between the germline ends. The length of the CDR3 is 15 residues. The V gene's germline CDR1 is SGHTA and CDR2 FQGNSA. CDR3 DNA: TGTGCCAGCAGCTTAGAGAGCTCCTATAATTCACCCCTCCACTTT. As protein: CASSLESSYNSPLHF.

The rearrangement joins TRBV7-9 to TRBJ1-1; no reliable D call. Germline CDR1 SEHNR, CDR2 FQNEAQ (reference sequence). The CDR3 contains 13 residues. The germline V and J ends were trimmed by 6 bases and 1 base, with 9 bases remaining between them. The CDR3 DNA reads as TGTGCCAGCAGTATTTCAGGGAACACTGAAGCTTTCTTT. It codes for CASSISGNTEAFF.

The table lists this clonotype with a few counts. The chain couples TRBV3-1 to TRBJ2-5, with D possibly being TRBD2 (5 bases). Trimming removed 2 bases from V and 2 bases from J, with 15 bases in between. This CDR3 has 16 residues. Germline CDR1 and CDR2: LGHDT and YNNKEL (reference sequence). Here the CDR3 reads CASSQSAETGQETQYF. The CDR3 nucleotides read TGTGCCAGCAGCCAATCCGCCGAGACGGGGCAAGAGACCCAGTACTTC.

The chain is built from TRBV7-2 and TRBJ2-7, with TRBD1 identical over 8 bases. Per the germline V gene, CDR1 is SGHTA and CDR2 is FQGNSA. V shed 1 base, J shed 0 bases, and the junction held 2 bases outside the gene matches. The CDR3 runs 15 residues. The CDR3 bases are TGTGCCAGCAGCTTAGGGACAGGGCTCTCCTACGAGCAGTACTTC. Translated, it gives CASSLGTGLSYEQYF. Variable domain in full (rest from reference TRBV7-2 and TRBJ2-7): GAGVSQSPSNKVTEKGKDVELRCDPISGHTALYWYRQSLGQGLEFLIYFQGNSAPDKSGLPSDRFSAERTGGSVSTLTIQRTQQEDSAVYLCASSLGTGLSYEQYFGPGTRLTVT.

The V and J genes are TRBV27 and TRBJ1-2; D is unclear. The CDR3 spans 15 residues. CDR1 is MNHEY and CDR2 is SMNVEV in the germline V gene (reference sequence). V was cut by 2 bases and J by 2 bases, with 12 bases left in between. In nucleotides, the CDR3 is TGTGCCAGCAGTTTAAATCACAGAGTAAACTATGGCTACACCTTC. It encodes CASSLNHRVNYGYTF.

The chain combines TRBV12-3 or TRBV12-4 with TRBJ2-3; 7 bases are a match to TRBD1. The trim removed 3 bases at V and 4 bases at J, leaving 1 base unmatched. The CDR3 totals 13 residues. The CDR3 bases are TGTGCCAGCAGTTTGACAGGGTCAGATACGCAGTATTTT. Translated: CASSLTGSDTQYF.

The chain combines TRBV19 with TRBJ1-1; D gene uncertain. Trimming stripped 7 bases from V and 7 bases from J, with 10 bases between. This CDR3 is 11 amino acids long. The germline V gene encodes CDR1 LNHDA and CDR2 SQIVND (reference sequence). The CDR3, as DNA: TGTGCCAGTAAAGCCAGAATTGAAGCTTTCTTT. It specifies CASKARIEAFF.

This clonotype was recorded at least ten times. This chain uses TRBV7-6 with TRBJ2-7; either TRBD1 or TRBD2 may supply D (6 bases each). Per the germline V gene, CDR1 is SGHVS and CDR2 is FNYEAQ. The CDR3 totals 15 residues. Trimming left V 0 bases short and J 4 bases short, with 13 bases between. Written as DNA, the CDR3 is TGTGCCAGCAGCTTAGCGGACGGGGGCGTGTACGAGCAGTACTTC. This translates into CASSLADGGVYEQYF.

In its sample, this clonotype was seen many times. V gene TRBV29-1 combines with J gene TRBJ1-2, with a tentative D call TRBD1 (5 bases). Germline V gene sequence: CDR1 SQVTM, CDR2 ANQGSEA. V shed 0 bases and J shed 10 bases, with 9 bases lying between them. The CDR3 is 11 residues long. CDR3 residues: CSVEEGVDYTF. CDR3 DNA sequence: TGCAGCGTTGAAGAGGGGGTTGACTACACCTTC.

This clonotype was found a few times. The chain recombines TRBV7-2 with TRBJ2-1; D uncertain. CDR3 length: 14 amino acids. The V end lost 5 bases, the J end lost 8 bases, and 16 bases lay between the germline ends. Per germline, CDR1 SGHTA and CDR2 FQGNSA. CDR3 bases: TGTGCCAGCAGCCAGACAAGAAGTTCTTATGAGCAGTTCTTC. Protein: CASSQTRSSYEQFF.

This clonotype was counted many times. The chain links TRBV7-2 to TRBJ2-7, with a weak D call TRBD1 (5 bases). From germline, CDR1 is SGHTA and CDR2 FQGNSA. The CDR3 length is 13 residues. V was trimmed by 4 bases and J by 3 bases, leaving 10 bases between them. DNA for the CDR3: TGTGCCAGCAGCTACTCAGGGTTCTACGAGCAGTACTTC. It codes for CASSYSGFYEQYF.

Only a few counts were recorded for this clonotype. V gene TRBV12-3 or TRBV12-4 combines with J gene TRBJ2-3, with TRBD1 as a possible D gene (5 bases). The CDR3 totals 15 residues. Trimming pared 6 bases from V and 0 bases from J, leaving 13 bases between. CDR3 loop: CASSQGGSSTDTQYF. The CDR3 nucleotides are TGTGCCAGCAGCCAGGGTGGCTCTAGCACAGATACGCAGTATTTT.

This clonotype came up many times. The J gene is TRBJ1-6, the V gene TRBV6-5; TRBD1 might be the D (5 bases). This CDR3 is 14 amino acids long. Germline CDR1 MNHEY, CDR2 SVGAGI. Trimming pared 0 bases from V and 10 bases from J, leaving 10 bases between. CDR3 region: CASSYSRGDSPLHF. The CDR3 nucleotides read TGTGCCAGCAGTTACTCAAGGGGCGACTCACCCCTCCACTTT.

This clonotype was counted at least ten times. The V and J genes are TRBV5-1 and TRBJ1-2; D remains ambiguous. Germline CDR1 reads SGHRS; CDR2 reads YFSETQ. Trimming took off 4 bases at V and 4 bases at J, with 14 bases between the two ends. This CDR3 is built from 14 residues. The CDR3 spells CASSPIVGSYGYTF. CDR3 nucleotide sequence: TGCGCCAGCAGCCCCATCGTGGGGAGCTATGGCTACACCTTC.